This paragraph covers one T cell receptor (beta chain) sequence. Antigen specificity is unknown. This record belongs to a study of cytomegalovirus exposure and HLA in healthy donors. Study findings and constraints: About 87% or about 30% of the time was how often most TCR beta V segments were productive, according to an earlier analysis. There were reportedly fewer N-insertions in an Asian-associated ancestry cluster than the approximately 700-donor mean, in a later analysis.

This CDR3 spans 15 amino acids. V lost 4 bases, J lost 1 base, and 5 bases stayed unmatched. Germline V gene lookup returns CDR1 ENHRY and CDR2 SYGVKD. The PCR made use of 60 Vbeta and 13 Jbeta primers. Data came from immunoSEQ multiplex PCR; TCRdb stores just in-frame clones and leaves some out. This table has around 230,000 clones, more than 75% appearing once. Material: PBMCs. The chain couples TRBV10-3 to TRBJ2-7, with TRBD2 identical over 9 bases. The sequence was obtained from a man between 40 and 49 years old in good health and CMV-seropositive. CDR3 region: CAISARTSVSYEQYF. The CDR3 region has the DNA TGTGCCATCAGTGCGAGGACTAGCGTTTCCTACGAGCAGTACTTC.